Below are 12 T cell receptor beta chains sequenced from a single sample in a study of T cells in Graves' hyperthyroidism and ophthalmopathy. Amplified regions were TCR beta CDR3 sequences from RNA transcripts. TCR CDR3 regions were first amplified by RT-PCR with HTBI primers. MiXCR, applied by TCRdb to the multiplex PCR reads, yields one record per CDR3 protein. In the table there are under 400,000 distinct CDR3 sequences, about a sixth of which are singletons. Specimen: blood. The receptors originated from a young woman with Graves' hyperthyroidism that later progressed to Graves' ophthalmopathy.

This clonotype was seen at least ten times. The chain employs TRBV7-2 and TRBJ2-7; 9 bases fit TRBD2. This CDR3 has 15 residues. CDR1 is SGHTA and CDR2 is FQGNSA in the germline V gene. V gave up 1 base and J gave up 3 bases; unmatched junction bases: 4. CDR3 sequence reads: CASSLGLAGNYEQYF. CDR3 DNA sequence: TGTGCCAGCAGCTTAGGTCTAGCGGGGAACTACGAGCAGTACTTC.

The CDR3 DNA sequence: TGCAGTGCTACCTTTCTAGCGGGAGGGTCAGATACGCAGTATTTT. Translating it yields CSATFLAGGSDTQYF. This chain joins TRBV20-1 and TRBJ2-3, with 12 bases lining up with TRBD2. V gave up 4 bases and J gave up 4 bases; unmatched junction bases: 6. The CDR3 length is 15 residues. Germline loops: CDR1 DFQATT, CDR2 SNEGSKA (reference sequence).

This clonotype showed up many times. The CDR3 region is CASGRAGLADTQYF. The CDR3 bases are TGTGCCAGCGGTCGGGCAGGTCTGGCAGATACGCAGTATTTT. The J gene is TRBJ2-3, the V gene TRBV18; no firm D call. The germline gives CDR1 KGHSH, CDR2 LQKENI. V gave up 8 bases and J gave up 4 bases, with 16 bases separating them. This CDR3 spans 14 amino acids.

This sequence joins TRBV29-1 and TRBJ2-4; D is unclear. The CDR3 contains 12 residues. Germline CDR1 and CDR2: SQVTM and ANQGSEA. Trimming removed 6 bases from V and 2 bases from J, with 8 bases in between. In DNA form, the CDR3 reads TGCAGCGTCGGCGAGACCAAAAACATTCAGTACTTC. Translated: CSVGETKNIQYF.

The CDR3 nucleotides are TGCAGTGCCCTTAGAGGGACTAGAGGAGGGGGTGAGCAGTTCTTC. Amino acid sequence: CSALRGTRGGGEQFF. The chain carries TRBV20-1 and TRBJ2-1, with 8 positions matching TRBD2. V gave up 6 bases and J gave up 9 bases; unmatched junction bases: 16. Germline CDR1 DFQATT, CDR2 SNEGSKA (reference sequence). The CDR3 has 15 residues.

This clonotype was seen a few times. The chain carries TRBV11-2 and TRBJ2-1; the D gene could be TRBD1 or TRBD2 (5 bases each). Germline CDR1 reads SGHAT; CDR2 reads FQNNGV. V was pared by 3 bases and J by 4 bases, with 13 bases between. This CDR3 has 15 residues. The CDR3 nucleotides read TGTGCCAGCAGCTTCGGCAGAGAGGGGTACAATGAGCAGTTCTTC. This translates into CASSFGREGYNEQFF.

This clonotype was counted many times. The chain combines TRBV3-1 with TRBJ2-7; D is ambiguous. Per germline, CDR1 LGHDT and CDR2 YNNKEL (reference sequence). The CDR3 is 13 amino acids. V lost 1 base, J lost 0 bases, and 4 bases lay in between. CDR3 sequence (DNA): TGTGCCAGCAGCCAAGGAACCTCCTACGAGCAGTACTTC. Its protein product is CASSQGTSYEQYF.

Concerning this clonotype itself: This sequence may be a read error, since a much larger clone differs from it by one base. CDR3 DNA sequence: TGTGCCATCAGTGAGTTTATCTACGAGCAGTACTTC. As protein: CAISEFIYEQYF. This chain connects TRBV10-3 to TRBJ2-7; D remains unclear. In germline, CDR1 is ENHRY, CDR2 SYGVKD. The CDR3 has 12 amino acids. Deletions cut 1 base from V and 3 bases from J, with 4 bases between.

This clonotype was found a few times. V gene TRBV27 combines with J gene TRBJ2-7; D not certain. This CDR3 is built from 14 residues. Germline CDR1 and CDR2: MNHEY and SMNVEV (reference sequence). V was clipped by 3 bases and J by 0 bases, with 9 bases between them. CDR3 nucleotides: TGTGCCAGCAGTTTTGCCACCGGCTCCTACGAGCAGTACTTC. This gives the protein CASSFATGSYEQYF.

A remark on this clonotype: A read error may explain this, as a much larger clone is one base away. This chain connects TRBV20-1 to TRBJ2-5; TRBD1 might be the D (6 bases). Per the germline V gene, CDR1 is DFQATT and CDR2 is SNEGSKA (reference sequence). The CDR3 has 13 residues. CDR3 residues: CSARWQGQEAQYF. The CDR3 nucleotides read TGCAGTGCTAGGTGGCAGGGACAAGAGGCCCAGTACTTC.

The rearrangement links TRBV6-1 to TRBJ2-2, with D perhaps matching TRBD1 (6 bases). Looked up from germline, CDR1 is MNHNS and CDR2 is SASEGT. The CDR3 is 14 residues long. The ends were cut back, 7 bases at V and 1 base at J, with 10 bases in the middle. CDR3 sequence: CASIGTRNTGELFF. The CDR3 bases are TGTGCCAGCATTGGGACAAGGAACACCGGGGAGCTGTTTTTT.

Notes on this clonotype: One base away lies a much larger clone, so this may be a sequencing read error. The V and J genes are TRBV20-1 and TRBJ2-1, with 7 bases fitting TRBD2. The CDR3 loop spans 15 amino acids. CDR1 is DFQATT, CDR2 SNEGSKA, per germline (reference sequence). In DNA form, the CDR3 reads TGCATTGCTAGTGGGGGGGGTGGAGGGTACAATGAGCAGTTCTTC. Translated, it gives CIASGGGGGYNEQFF.